The 9 T cell receptor beta chains given below trace back to one sample, sequenced in a study of cytomegalovirus exposure and HLA in healthy donors. Produced via immunoSEQ multiplex PCR; TCRdb's table is partial and in-frame only. There are roughly 330,000 clones in the sample; roughly nine tenths occur only once, and approximately 1.1% lies in the top ten. What was sequenced was PBMCs. The receptor set was obtained from a woman between 25 and 40 years old in good health and CMV-seropositive.

The gene calls are TRBV7-9 and TRBJ2-7; TRBD1 agrees at 7 bases. The V segment lost 5 bases and the J segment 3 bases; nucleotides outside the gene matches: 7. Per germline, CDR1 SEHNR and CDR2 FQNEAQ (reference sequence). The CDR3 extends over 14 amino acids. The CDR3 nucleotides read TGTGCCAGCAGCCGAGAAACAGGGGACTACGAGCAGTACTTC. It specifies CASSRETGDYEQYF.

The chain couples TRBV7-9 to TRBJ1-4; perhaps TRBD1 as D (5 bases). V lost 5 bases to trimming and J lost 2 bases, with 9 bases between them. The germline CDR1 and CDR2 sequences are SEHNR and FQNEAQ (reference sequence). The CDR3 is made up of 14 amino acids. The CDR3 is CASSETVTNEKLFF. CDR3 bases: TGTGCCAGCAGCGAGACAGTCACTAATGAAAAACTGTTTTTT.

This clone has more than one count but fewer than ten. This chain uses TRBV29-1 with TRBJ1-2, with 8 bases that match TRBD1. CDR3 length: 12 amino acids. Trimming cost V 7 bases and J 6 bases; bases outside gene matches: 7. Germline V gives CDR1 SQVTM, CDR2 ANQGSEA. This CDR3 is CSGTGGIDGYTF. Here the CDR3 DNA reads TGCAGCGGTACAGGGGGTATCGATGGCTACACCTTC.

V is TRBV30 and J is TRBJ2-2; D unclear. Trimming shortened V by 5 bases and J by 2 bases, and 15 bases separated the two germline ends. Per germline, CDR1 GTSNPN and CDR2 SVGIG (reference sequence). This CDR3 has 15 residues. CDR3 nucleotides: TGTGCCTGGGTAGACGTGGGCCTCAACACCGGGGAGCTGTTTTTT. It encodes CAWVDVGLNTGELFF.

CDR3 sequence (DNA): TGTGCCTGGAGGGAACAGGGGGCTTTGAACACTGAAGCTTTCTTT. This sequence encodes CAWREQGALNTEAFF. The chain has TRBV30 and TRBJ1-1; 9 bases map to TRBD1. J lost 0 bases, V lost 3 bases, and 5 bases had no gene match. Per the germline V gene, CDR1 is GTSNPN and CDR2 is SVGIG (reference sequence). This CDR3 is built from 15 residues.

This clone has only a few counts. The genes are TRBV6-5 and TRBJ1-3; possibly TRBD1 for D (6 bases). CDR1 is MNHEY and CDR2 is SVGAGI in the germline V gene. V was cut by 9 bases and J by 4 bases, with 16 bases left in between. The CDR3 has 14 residues. CDR3 DNA sequence: TGTGCCAGGTACAGGGTTTTAGTCGGAAACACCATATATTTT. It is translated as CARYRVLVGNTIYF.

The chain couples TRBV28 to TRBJ2-3, with D tentatively TRBD1 or TRBD2 (5 bases each). CDR1 and CDR2 (germline): MDHEN, SYDVKM. CDR3 length: 12 residues. Deletions cut 2 bases from V and 6 bases from J, with 6 bases between. This CDR3 is CASSLRGDTQYF. CDR3 DNA sequence: TGTGCCAGCAGTTTACGGGGCGATACGCAGTATTTT.

This chain joins TRBV27 and TRBJ1-4; no clear D. CDR3 length: 16 residues. V lost 5 bases, J lost 4 bases, and 17 bases lay in between. The germline gives CDR1 MNHEY, CDR2 SMNVEV (reference sequence). The CDR3 loop reads CASSDYDPALNEKLFF. The DNA for the CDR3 is TGTGCCAGCAGTGACTATGACCCAGCGCTTAATGAAAAACTGTTTTTT.

The chain recombines TRBV25-1 with TRBJ2-1, with TRBD2 identical over 8 bases. Germline values: CDR1 MGHDK, CDR2 SYGVNS. With 7 bases clipped from V and 2 bases from J, the junction kept 13 bases outside the gene matches. This CDR3 region has 17 residues. DNA for the CDR3: TGTGCCAGCACCCAATCGACTAGCGTTACACCCTACAATGAGCAGTTCTTC. It codes for CASTQSTSVTPYNEQFF.